This T cell receptor beta chain was observed in a study of OX40 agonist ivuxolimab in advanced cancers. For the study in its entirety: Ivuxolimab, which targeted the costimulatory receptor OX40 (CD134), was an agonistic, fully human IgG2 monoclonal antibody. Intravenous ivuxolimab was administered to patients every 2 weeks at six dose levels: 0.01, 0.1, 0.3, 1.5, 3 and 10 mg/kg. Patients were allowed to have had prior anti-PD-1, anti-PD-L1 or anti-CTLA-4 therapy, and approximately 43% of the dose-escalation patients had previously received checkpoint inhibitors. The paper covers the monotherapy dose-escalation part of the phase I ivuxolimab trial, which included N of about 50 patients. The purpose of peripheral TCRbeta sequencing was to test whether ivuxolimab changed TCR sequence diversity and led to clonal T-cell expansion. The dose-escalation cohort was about 83% male with a mean age of 60 years, ranging from roughly 20 to 80. Among the roughly 50 dose-escalation patients, approximately 20 had hepatocellular carcinoma, 15 or so melanoma, 9 renal cell carcinoma and 9 head and neck cancer. Partial responses were achieved by three dose-escalation patients, of whom one had hepatocellular carcinoma and two had cutaneous melanoma. Results the study describes overall, beyond this receptor: On average, CD8+ T cells showed more expanded clones than CD4+ T cells after ivuxolimab. At doses of 0.1 to 3.0 mg/kg, clonal expansion of both CD4+ and CD8+ T cells in blood was seen between baseline and week 6. In the 0.1-3.0 mg/kg groups, partial responders were among the patients with the lowest normalized peripheral clonal expansion, particularly in CD8+ T cells. Which antigens the clonally expanded peripheral T cells were specific for was not determined. Low levels of normalized T-cell clonal expansion were also seen in some nonresponding patients.

Spanning cysteine to phenylalanine, the CDR3 consists of 11 amino acids. Only CDR3 DNA is held: 33 bases, read in frame from base 1. Between the V and J ends, shortened by 6 bases and 5 bases respectively, the junction contains 7 bases. Looking up the germline V gene (reference sequence) yields CDR1 WNHNN and CDR2 SYGVQD. A remark on this clone: Which antigen it targets is not known. The input lacks base qualities; no much larger clone sits a single base away. Other DNA sequences in the same sample also yield this CDR3.

The trial excluded patients who had a history of autoimmune disease or were on systemic immunosuppression. Peripheral blood for TCR sequencing was collected from all dose cohorts at baseline, on cycle 4 day 1, and on cycle 7 day 1. Samples were obtained from an open-label, multicenter, first-in-human phase I dose-escalation trial of ivuxolimab. Adults with locally advanced or metastatic melanoma, renal cell, hepatocellular, or head and neck squamous cell carcinoma were enrolled in the trial. CD4+ and CD8+ T cells were sorted separately from peripheral blood before TCR sequencing. Genomic DNA was isolated from the sorted cells so that the TCRbeta CDR3 region could be sequenced. TCRbeta CDR3 regions were sequenced using the immunoSEQ Assay. TCRdb limited this immuneACCESS table to in-frame rearrangements with V and J called. A share of clones is missing; checked studies link under half to unresolved V genes, and the rest is unexplained. The table for this sample lists 84,000 or so clones; approximately 84% of them were counted only once. Approximately 2.6% of the sample belongs to the ten largest clones.

Here the sequenced sample was CD4+ or CD8+ T cells sorted from blood, taken in a trial of the OX40 agonist ivuxolimab. The rearrangement joined TRBV10-1 to TRBJ1-2; tentative D gene TRBD1, with 5 bases matching. The clonotype comes from an adult with an advanced solid tumor such as melanoma, head and neck, liver or kidney cancer. The CDR3 protein sequence reads: CASRRQYGYTF. DNA sequence: TGCGCCAGCAGAAGACAGTATGGCTACACCTTC.